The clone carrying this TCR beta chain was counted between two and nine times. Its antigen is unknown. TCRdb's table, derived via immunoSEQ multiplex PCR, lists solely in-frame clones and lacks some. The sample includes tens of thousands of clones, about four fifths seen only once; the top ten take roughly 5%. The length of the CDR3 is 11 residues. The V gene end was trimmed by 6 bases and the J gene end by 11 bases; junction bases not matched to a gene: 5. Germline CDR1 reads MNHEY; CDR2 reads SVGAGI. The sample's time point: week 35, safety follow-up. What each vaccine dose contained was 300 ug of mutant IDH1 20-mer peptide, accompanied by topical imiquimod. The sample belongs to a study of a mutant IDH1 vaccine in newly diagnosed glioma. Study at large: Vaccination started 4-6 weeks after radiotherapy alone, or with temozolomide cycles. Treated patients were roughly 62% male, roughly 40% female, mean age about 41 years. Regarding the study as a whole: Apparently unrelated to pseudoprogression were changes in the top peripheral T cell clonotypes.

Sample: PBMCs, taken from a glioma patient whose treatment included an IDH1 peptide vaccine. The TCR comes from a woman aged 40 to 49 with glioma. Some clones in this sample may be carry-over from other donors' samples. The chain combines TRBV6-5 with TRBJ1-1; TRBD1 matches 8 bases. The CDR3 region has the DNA TGTGCCAGCAGCCCAGGGGGCAGGGCTTTCTTT. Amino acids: CASSPGGRAFF.